The present TCR beta chain was sequenced within a study of cytomegalovirus exposure and HLA in healthy donors. Study conclusions and caveats: An apparent linkage of common viral pathogens to several of the most significant clusters emerged in a later analysis. Compared with the approximately 670-donor mean, an Asian-associated ancestry cluster reportedly had fewer N-insertions, according to a later analysis. In a later analysis, TCR beta V- and J-gene trimming was associated with a missense DCLRE1C variant.

PCR was performed using 60 Vbeta and 13 Jbeta primers. The repertoire was sequenced with immunoSEQ multiplex PCR; TCRdb's copy has only in-frame clones and lacks some. The sample records 80,000 to 100,000 clones, roughly 80% being singletons. The germline V gene has CDR1 MDHEN and CDR2 SYDVKM. CDR3 length equals 16 residues. Details on this clone: The antigen remains unidentified. An end of the junction does not agree with germline; a read error may underlie this.

The source material was PBMCs. The rearrangement joins TRBV28 to TRBJ1-2; D is perhaps TRBD1 (6 bases). The receptor was isolated from a man in his fifties in good health and CMV-seropositive. The CDR3 region has the DNA TGTGCCAGCAGTTCCCCTGAGGCAGGGGCAACCTATGGCTACCCCTTC. Protein sequence: CASSSPEAGATYGYPF.